This entry is about one T cell receptor (beta chain). Antigen: not known. This specimen comes from a study of post-analysis software for immune sequencing data. TCR beta cDNA libraries had unique molecular identifiers. MiXCR was run by TCRdb on the PCR reads, yielding one entry per CDR3 protein. This sample has approximately 260,000 distinct CDR3 sequences, with 36% found just once. Whole-study results and caveats: Five TRBV segments, TRBV5-6, TRBV5-1 and TRBV20-1 among them, were found more frequent in patients than controls.

Germline CDR1 and CDR2: SGHVS and FNYEAQ. CDR3 length: 15 residues. This chain joins TRBV7-6 and TRBJ2-1; the match to TRBD2 covers 7 bases. The end of the DNA aligns better with TRBJ2-7, so the J call may be wrong. Sequenced sample: blood. This TCR was sampled from a girl under 18 with multiple sclerosis. The CDR3 bases are TGTGCCAGCAGCTTGGCTAGCGGCTCCTACAATGAGCAGTACTTC. Protein product: CASSLASGSYNEQYF.